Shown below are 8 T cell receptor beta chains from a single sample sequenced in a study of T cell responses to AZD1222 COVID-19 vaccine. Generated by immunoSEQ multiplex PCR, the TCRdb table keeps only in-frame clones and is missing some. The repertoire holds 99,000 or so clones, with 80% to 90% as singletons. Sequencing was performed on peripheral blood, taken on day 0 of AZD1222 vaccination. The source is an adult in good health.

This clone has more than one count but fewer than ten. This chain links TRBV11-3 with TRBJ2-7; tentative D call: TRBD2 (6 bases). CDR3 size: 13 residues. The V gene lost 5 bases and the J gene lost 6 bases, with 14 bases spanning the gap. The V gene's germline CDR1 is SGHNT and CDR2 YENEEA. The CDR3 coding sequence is TGTGCCAGCAGCCTGAACCAGGGAGGCGAGCAGTACTTC. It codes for CASSLNQGGEQYF.

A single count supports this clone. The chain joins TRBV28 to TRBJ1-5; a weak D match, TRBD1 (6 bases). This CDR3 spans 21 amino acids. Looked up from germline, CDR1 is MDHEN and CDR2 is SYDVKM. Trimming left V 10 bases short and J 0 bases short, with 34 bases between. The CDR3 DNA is TGTGCCACCGCTGGGGGCCTCTTTTTTACTCTCATAAAAGATAGCAATCAGCCCCAGCATTTT. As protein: CATAGGLFFTLIKDSNQPQHF.

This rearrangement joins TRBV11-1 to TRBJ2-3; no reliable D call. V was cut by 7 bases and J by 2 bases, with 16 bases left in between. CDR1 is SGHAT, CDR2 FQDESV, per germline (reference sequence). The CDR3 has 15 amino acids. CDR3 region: CASTDNPRFTDTQYF. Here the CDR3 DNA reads TGTGCCAGCACCGACAACCCGAGGTTCACAGATACGCAGTATTTT. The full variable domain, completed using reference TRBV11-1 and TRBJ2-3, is EAEVAQSPRYKITEKSQAVAFWCDPISGHATLYWYRQILGQGPELLVQFQDESVVDDSQLPKDRFSAERLKGVDSTLKIQPAELGDSAMYLCASTDNPRFTDTQYFGPGTRLTVL.

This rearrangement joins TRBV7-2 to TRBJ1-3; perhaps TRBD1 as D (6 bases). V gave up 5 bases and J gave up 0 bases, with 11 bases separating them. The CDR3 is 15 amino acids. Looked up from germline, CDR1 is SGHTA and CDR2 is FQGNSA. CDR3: CASSALQGSGNTIYF. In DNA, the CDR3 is TGTGCCAGCAGCGCTCTACAGGGCTCTGGAAACACCATATATTTT.

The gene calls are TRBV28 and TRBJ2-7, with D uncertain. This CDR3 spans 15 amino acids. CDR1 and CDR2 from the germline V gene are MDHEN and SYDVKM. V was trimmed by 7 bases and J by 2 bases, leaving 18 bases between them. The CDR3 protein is CASIPDAHRTYEQYF. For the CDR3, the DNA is TGTGCCAGCATCCCGGATGCCCACAGAACCTACGAGCAGTACTTC.

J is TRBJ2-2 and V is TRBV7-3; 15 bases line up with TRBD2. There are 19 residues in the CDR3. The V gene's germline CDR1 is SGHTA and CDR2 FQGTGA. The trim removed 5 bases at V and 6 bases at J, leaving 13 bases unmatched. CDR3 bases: TGTGCCAGCAGCGCGGGACTAGCGGGGGGCCCGAAGAATTCCGGGGAGCTGTTTTTT. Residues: CASSAGLAGGPKNSGELFF.

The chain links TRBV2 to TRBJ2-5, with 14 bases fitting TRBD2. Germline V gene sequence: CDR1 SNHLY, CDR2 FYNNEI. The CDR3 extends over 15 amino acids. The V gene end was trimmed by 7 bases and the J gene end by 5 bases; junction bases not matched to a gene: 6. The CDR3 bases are TGTGCCAGCACCGGGACTAGCGGGAGAGTGGAGACCCAGTACTTC. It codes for CASTGTSGRVETQYF.

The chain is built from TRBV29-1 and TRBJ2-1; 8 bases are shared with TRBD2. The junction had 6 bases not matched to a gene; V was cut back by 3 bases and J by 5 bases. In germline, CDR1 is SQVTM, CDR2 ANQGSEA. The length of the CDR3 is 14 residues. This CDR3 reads CSVDRRLANNEQFF. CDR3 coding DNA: TGCAGCGTTGATCGGAGACTAGCGAACAATGAGCAGTTCTTC.